These 32 T cell receptor beta chains came from one sample sequenced in a study of blood T cell repertoires in COVID-19. Data came from immunoSEQ multiplex PCR; TCRdb stores just in-frame clones and leaves some out. The data show roughly 200,000 clones, 70% to 90% seen once. The sequencing input was peripheral blood. All receptors derive from a woman of 80 years or more with acute or convalescent COVID-19.

As for this clone: Other DNA sequences within the sample encode an identical CDR3. This chain uses TRBV5-1 with TRBJ1-6; TRBD1 matches at 8 bases. The CDR3 is 14 residues long. V shed 5 bases and J 10 bases; nucleotides not matched to a gene: 8. Germline V gene data show CDR1 as SGHRS and CDR2 as YFSETQ. DNA for the CDR3: TGCGCCAGCAGTCTCGACAGGGGCGACTCACCCCTCCACTTT. It codes for CASSLDRGDSPLHF. Using reference TRBV5-1 and TRBJ1-6 for the parts outside the CDR3, the full variable domain is KAGVTQTPRYLIKTRGQQVTLSCSPISGHRSVSWYQQTPGQGLQFLFEYFSETQRNKGNFPGRFSGRQFSNSRSEMNVSTLELGDSALYLCASSLDRGDSPLHFGNGTRLTVT.

This clone was picked up one time. The gene calls are TRBV7-2 and TRBJ2-5; 7 nucleotides align to TRBD1. CDR1 SGHTA and CDR2 FQGNSA come from the germline V gene. CDR3 size: 12 residues. V gave up 5 bases and J gave up 5 bases; unmatched junction bases: 2. The CDR3 coding sequence is TGTGCCAGCAGCCAGGGGGTTGAGACCCAGTACTTC. It yields the protein CASSQGVETQYF.

V is TRBV5-6 and J is TRBJ1-2, with TRBD1 identical over 8 bases. Germline trimming cut 4 bases from V and 3 bases from J; bases unmatched to any gene: 5. The CDR3 runs 14 residues. The germline V gene encodes CDR1 SGHDT and CDR2 YYEEEE. This chain's CDR3 is CASSKGQEDYGYTF. DNA of the CDR3: TGTGCCAGCAGCAAGGGACAGGAGGACTATGGCTACACCTTC. Supplemented by reference TRBV5-6 and TRBJ1-2, the full variable domain reads DAGVTQSPTHLIKTRGQQVTLRCSPKSGHDTVSWYQQALGQGPQFIFQYYEEEERQRGNFPDRFSGHQFPNYSSELNVNALLLGDSALYLCASSKGQEDYGYTFGSGTRLTVV.

Of note for this clone: Different DNA sequences within this sample yield the same CDR3. The rearrangement links TRBV27 to TRBJ1-3, with a tentative D call TRBD1 (6 bases). CDR3 length: 14 residues. Looked up from germline, CDR1 is MNHEY and CDR2 is SMNVEV (reference sequence). The germline V and J ends were trimmed by 5 bases and 1 base, with 9 bases remaining between them. The CDR3 reads CASSPRGSGNTIYF. The CDR3 DNA follows: TGTGCCAGCAGTCCGAGGGGGTCTGGAAACACCATATATTTT.

The chain joins TRBV11-2 to TRBJ1-5, with TRBD1 matching 8 bases. The V gene end was trimmed by 5 bases and the J gene end by 3 bases; junction bases not matched to a gene: 6. The CDR3 extends over 15 amino acids. Per germline, CDR1 SGHAT and CDR2 FQNNGV. The CDR3 region is CASSLGTGPNQPQHF. For the CDR3, the DNA is TGTGCCAGCAGCCTCGGGACAGGTCCCAATCAGCCCCAGCATTTT. Filled out from reference TRBV11-2 and TRBJ1-5, the complete variable domain reads EAGVAQSPRYKIIEKRQSVAFWCNPISGHATLYWYQQILGQGPKLLIQFQNNGVVDDSQLPKDRFSAERLKGVDSTLKIQPAKLEDSAVYLCASSLGTGPNQPQHFGDGTRLSIL.

The chain is built from TRBV24-1 and TRBJ1-3; D is perhaps TRBD1 (5 bases). Between the trimmed V and J ends, which lost 9 bases and 3 bases, there was a span of 11 bases. The germline CDR1 and CDR2 sequences are KGHDR and SFDVKD. CDR3 length: 13 amino acids. The CDR3 region has the DNA TGTGCCACCGAAGGGGATATTGGAAACACCATATATTTT. It specifies CATEGDIGNTIYF.

The J gene is TRBJ1-1, the V gene TRBV5-1, with D unresolved. V lost 0 bases to trimming and J lost 0 bases, with 6 bases between them. CDR3 length: 14 residues. Per germline, CDR1 SGHRS and CDR2 YFSETQ. CDR3 in amino acids: CASSLAAVNTEAFF. The DNA of the CDR3 is TGCGCCAGCAGCTTGGCTGCAGTGAACACTGAAGCTTTCTTT. Full variable domain (remainder filled in from reference TRBV5-1 and TRBJ1-1): KAGVTQTPRYLIKTRGQQVTLSCSPISGHRSVSWYQQTPGQGLQFLFEYFSETQRNKGNFPGRFSGRQFSNSRSEMNVSTLELGDSALYLCASSLAAVNTEAFFGQGTRLTVV.

The chain carries TRBV12-1 and TRBJ2-1; TRBD2, the table's D call, lacks a check against the DNA. TRBV12-1 is reported as a pseudogene. This CDR3 has 15 amino acids. The CDR3: CASSPSPGLQGEQFF. CDR3 sequence (DNA): TGTGCCAGCAGCCCCTCTCCGGGACTGCAGGGTGAGCAGTTCTTC.

The genes are TRBV11-3 and TRBJ2-7; D gene ambiguous. The germline CDR1 and CDR2 sequences are SGHNT and YENEEA. The CDR3 length is 14 residues. Trimming stripped 2 bases from V and 1 base from J, with 9 bases between. CDR3 DNA: TGTGCCAGCAGCTTAAGTCCCGGGTCCTACGAGCAGTACTTC. It codes for CASSLSPGSYEQYF.

V and J are TRBV7-9 and TRBJ2-6; no firm D call. This CDR3 has 18 residues. Trimming pared 5 bases from V and 0 bases from J, leaving 17 bases between. Germline V gene data show CDR1 as SEHNR and CDR2 as FQNEAQ (reference sequence). In DNA form, the CDR3 reads TGTGCCAGCAGCCCAATGGCAGTCGAAAGCTCTGGGGCCAACGTCCTGACTTTC. Encoded protein: CASSPMAVESSGANVLTF.

The V call is TRBV11-3, the J call TRBJ1-1; perhaps TRBD1 as D (6 bases). V was cut by 5 bases and J by 4 bases, with 17 bases left in between. CDR1 is SGHNT, CDR2 YENEEA, per germline. The CDR3 extends over 15 amino acids. The CDR3 DNA sequence: TGTGCCAGCAGCGATCATACAGGGTTGGGCACTGAAGCTTTCTTT. This gives the protein CASSDHTGLGTEAFF.

The chain links TRBV4-1 to TRBJ1-5; TRBD1 agrees at 10 bases. CDR3 length: 16 residues. Trimming removed 1 base from V and 2 bases from J; junction bases left unmatched: 2. In germline, CDR1 is MGHRA, CDR2 YSYEKL. This CDR3 reads CASSQGGTGGNQPQHF. The CDR3 nucleotides read TGCGCCAGCAGCCAAGGAGGGACAGGGGGCAATCAGCCCCAGCATTTT.

This rearrangement joins TRBV5-1 to TRBJ2-7; 7 bases fit TRBD1. Germline-derived CDR1 and CDR2 are SGHRS and YFSETQ. V lost 0 bases to trimming and J lost 5 bases; unmatched junction nucleotides: 11. The CDR3 loop spans 16 amino acids. CDR3 loop: CASSLGSHRGFHEQYF. CDR3 in DNA: TGCGCCAGCAGCTTGGGTAGCCACAGGGGCTTCCACGAGCAGTACTTC. The full variable domain, its missing parts supplied by reference TRBV5-1 and TRBJ2-7, is KAGVTQTPRYLIKTRGQQVTLSCSPISGHRSVSWYQQTPGQGLQFLFEYFSETQRNKGNFPGRFSGRQFSNSRSEMNVSTLELGDSALYLCASSLGSHRGFHEQYFGPGTRLTVT.

The CDR3 DNA reads as TGTGCCAGCAGTTCCGACTTCTTAGGAGTCGAGCAGTACTTC. The encoded protein is CASSSDFLGVEQYF. The chain recombines TRBV6-6 with TRBJ2-7; D is unresolved. Trimming shortened V by 4 bases and J by 6 bases, and 16 bases separated the two germline ends. Germline V gene lookup returns CDR1 MNHNY and CDR2 SVGAGI (reference sequence). This CDR3 is 14 amino acids long.

The chain recombines TRBV7-2 with TRBJ2-3, with unresolved D. Germline-derived CDR1 and CDR2 are SGHTA and FQGNSA. CDR3 length: 12 amino acids. Between the trimmed V and J ends, which lost 4 bases and 2 bases, there was a span of 4 bases. The chain's CDR3 is CASSSYTDTQYF. The CDR3 DNA sequence: TGTGCCAGCAGCTCGTACACAGATACGCAGTATTTT.

The chain recombines TRBV19 with TRBJ2-1; weak D call: TRBD2 (6 bases). Trimming removed 4 bases at V and 10 bases at J, with 14 bases between. The CDR3 has 13 residues. CDR1 and CDR2 (germline): LNHDA, SQIVND (reference sequence). The CDR3 is CASSRIAGSEQFF. The DNA of the CDR3 is TGTGCCAGTAGTAGAATCGCGGGAAGCGAGCAGTTCTTC.

The CDR3 loop reads CASSPIHFRGFGVGYTF. CDR3 coding DNA: TGTGCCAGCTCACCAATACATTTCAGGGGATTCGGGGTCGGCTACACCTTC. The chain couples TRBV18 to TRBJ1-2, with D maybe TRBD1 (6 bases). This CDR3 is 17 amino acids long. Germline CDR1 KGHSH, CDR2 LQKENI. V lost 2 bases and J lost 8, with 24 bases in between.

The rearrangement joins TRBV19 to TRBJ2-7; 13 bases match TRBD2. Trimming removed 5 bases from V and 4 bases from J; junction bases left unmatched: 8. CDR3 length equals 16 residues. In germline, CDR1 is LNHDA, CDR2 SQIVND (reference sequence). The CDR3 loop is CASSPLTSGREYEQYF. The CDR3 DNA sequence: TGTGCCAGTAGTCCCCTTACTAGCGGGAGGGAATACGAGCAGTACTTC.

V is TRBV19 and J is TRBJ2-1; D may be TRBD2 (6 bases). CDR1 and CDR2 from the germline V gene are LNHDA and SQIVND (reference sequence). The CDR3 extends over 14 amino acids. The ends were cut back, 11 bases at V and 10 bases at J, with 24 bases in the middle. CDR3 residues: CASTAGMGGTEQFF. DNA of the CDR3: TGTGCCTCCACGGCGGGGATGGGCGGGACCGAGCAGTTCTTC.

The chain carries TRBV30 and TRBJ2-1, with TRBD2 matching over 7 bases. There are 15 residues in the CDR3. CDR1 is GTSNPN and CDR2 is SVGIG in the germline V gene (reference sequence). Trimming at V came to 0 bases and at J to 7 bases, leaving 9 bases not matched to a gene. The CDR3 loop is CAWSVLAGVRNEQFF. CDR3 DNA: TGTGCCTGGAGTGTATTGGCGGGAGTTCGTAATGAGCAGTTCTTC.

The rearrangement joins TRBV4-1 to TRBJ1-2; 8 bases match TRBD1. The CDR3 spans 16 residues. CDR1 MGHRA and CDR2 YSYEKL come from the germline V gene. J was trimmed by 7 bases and V by 0 bases; bases with no gene match: 10. CDR3 DNA: TGCGCCAGCAGCCAAGAGGGACTTGGACAGGGACGTGGCTACACCTTC. Encoded protein: CASSQEGLGQGRGYTF.

This sequence joins TRBV28 and TRBJ2-5; 10 bases fit TRBD2. CDR3 size: 20 residues. CDR1 and CDR2 (germline): MDHEN, SYDVKM. Trimming took 1 base from V and 4 from J; bases not matched to a gene: 18. The CDR3 DNA reads as TGTGCCAGCAGTTTATACGGGTGGGGTGCTAGCGGGAGTAGGAGAGAGACCCAGTACTTC. Amino acid sequence: CASSLYGWGASGSRRETQYF.

J is TRBJ1-2 and V is TRBV19; 8 bases line up with TRBD1. The CDR3 covers 15 residues. The junction had 9 bases not matched to a gene; V was cut back by 5 bases and J by 4 bases. Germline loops: CDR1 LNHDA, CDR2 SQIVND (reference sequence). DNA of the CDR3: TGTGCCAGTAGTGAGCAGGGGGCTCAGGGCTATGGCTACACCTTC. It encodes CASSEQGAQGYGYTF.

The gene calls are TRBV4-2 and TRBJ2-2; tentatively, D is TRBD2 (6 bases). Trimming left V 1 base short and J 1 base short, with 16 bases between. The V gene's germline CDR1 is LGHNA and CDR2 YNFKEQ. The CDR3 spans 18 residues. The CDR3 loop reads CASSQGADGRVNTGELFF. The DNA for the CDR3 is TGTGCCAGCAGCCAAGGTGCTGACGGGAGAGTGAACACCGGGGAGCTGTTTTTT.

DNA for the CDR3: TGTGCCAGCAGCTCTCCGGGGACTAGACACAATGAGCAGTTCTTC. This encodes CASSSPGTRHNEQFF. The chain couples TRBV7-3 to TRBJ2-1; 8 positions match TRBD2. This CDR3 is 15 amino acids long. The germline CDR1 and CDR2 sequences are SGHTA and FQGTGA. Trimming at V came to 4 bases and at J to 5 bases, leaving 7 bases not matched to a gene.

The chain is built from TRBV9 and TRBJ2-2; TRBD1 is a possible D gene (6 bases). CDR3 length: 15 amino acids. V shed 3 bases and J shed 7 bases, with 16 bases lying between them. CDR1 and CDR2 from the germline V gene are SGDLS and YYNGEE. In DNA form, the CDR3 reads TGTGCCAGCAGCGCCATACAGGGATTTTACGGGGAGCTGTTTTTT. Translating gives CASSAIQGFYGELFF. The variable domain in full, with the rest retrieved from reference TRBV9 and TRBJ2-2, is DSGVTQTPKHLITATGQRVTLRCSPRSGDLSVYWYQQSLDQGLQFLIQYYNGEERAKGNILERFSAQQFPDLHSELNLSSLELGDSALYFCASSAIQGFYGELFFGEGSRLTVL.

The V and J genes are TRBV18 and TRBJ2-6; TRBD1 aligns across 7 bases. Losses at the gene ends were 3 bases for V and 2 bases for J; bases not matched to a gene: 4. Looked up from germline, CDR1 is KGHSH and CDR2 is LQKENI. The CDR3 runs 16 residues. The CDR3 loop reads CASSPPGTAGANVLTF. For the CDR3, the DNA is TGTGCCAGCTCACCGCCGGGGACAGCTGGGGCCAACGTCCTGACTTTC.

The chain joins TRBV5-1 to TRBJ1-1, with D perhaps TRBD1 (6 bases). From germline, CDR1 is SGHRS and CDR2 YFSETQ. The CDR3 has 15 residues. V lost 3 bases and J 3 bases, leaving 15 bases between the germline ends. The CDR3 nucleotides are TGCGCCAGCAGCTCCCCAGGGGCGGGTTACACTGAAGCTTTCTTT. Translation gives CASSSPGAGYTEAFF.

The CDR3 nucleotides read TGTGCCAGCAGACTACCCCCGAACACTGAAGCTTTCTTT. Translating it yields CASRLPPNTEAFF. This chain connects TRBV6-5 to TRBJ1-1; D uncertain. The V and J ends lost 6 bases and 1 base respectively, with 9 bases between them. Germline V gives CDR1 MNHEY, CDR2 SVGAGI. CDR3 length equals 13 residues.

J is TRBJ2-1 and V is TRBV30; a weak D match, TRBD2 (6 bases). CDR1 and CDR2 (germline): GTSNPN, SVGIG (reference sequence). The CDR3 is 11 residues long. Deletions cut 6 bases from V and 4 bases from J, with 7 bases between. CDR3 DNA sequence: TGTGCCTGTAGCGGATACAATGAGCAGTTCTTC. Translated, it gives CACSGYNEQFF.

The chain carries TRBV5-4 and TRBJ1-4; 10 nucleotides agree with TRBD1. The length of the CDR3 is 16 residues. Germline CDR1 SGHNT, CDR2 YYREEE (reference sequence). V dropped 6 bases and J dropped 10; count of bases not matched to a gene: 15. CDR3 in amino acids: CASTSTGGEIAGKLFF. CDR3 in DNA: TGTGCCAGCACCTCGACAGGGGGCGAGATCGCGGGAAAACTGTTTTTT.

J is TRBJ2-7 and V is TRBV7-9; TRBD1 matches at 12 bases. J gave up 0 bases and V 8 bases, and 8 bases lay outside the gene matches. Germline assignment: CDR1 SEHNR and CDR2 FQNEAQ (reference sequence). The CDR3 has 16 residues. The CDR3 region has the DNA TGTGCCAGCTCTCCACGGGACAGGGGGCTCTCCTACGAGCAGTACTTC. Its translation: CASSPRDRGLSYEQYF.